This T cell receptor (beta chain) derives from a study of T cell changes during pregnancy in multiple sclerosis. Using immunoSEQ multiplex PCR, the repertoire was profiled, and TCRdb retains in-frame clones only, with some absent. The sample lists tens of thousands of clones, roughly 90% occurring once. The CDR3 totals 16 residues. Trimming shortened V by 1 base and J by 4 bases, and 15 bases separated the two germline ends. Germline CDR1 and CDR2: SGHTA and FQGNSA. The V and J genes are TRBV7-2 and TRBJ2-3; D is perhaps TRBD2 (7 bases). This receptor was obtained from a female donor with multiple sclerosis, enrolled in a pregnancy study. Sequencing used peripheral blood, obtained before pregnancy. The CDR3 spells CASSLGVAGAADTQYF. DNA of the CDR3: TGTGCCAGCAGCTTAGGAGTTGCGGGGGCAGCAGATACGCAGTATTTT.